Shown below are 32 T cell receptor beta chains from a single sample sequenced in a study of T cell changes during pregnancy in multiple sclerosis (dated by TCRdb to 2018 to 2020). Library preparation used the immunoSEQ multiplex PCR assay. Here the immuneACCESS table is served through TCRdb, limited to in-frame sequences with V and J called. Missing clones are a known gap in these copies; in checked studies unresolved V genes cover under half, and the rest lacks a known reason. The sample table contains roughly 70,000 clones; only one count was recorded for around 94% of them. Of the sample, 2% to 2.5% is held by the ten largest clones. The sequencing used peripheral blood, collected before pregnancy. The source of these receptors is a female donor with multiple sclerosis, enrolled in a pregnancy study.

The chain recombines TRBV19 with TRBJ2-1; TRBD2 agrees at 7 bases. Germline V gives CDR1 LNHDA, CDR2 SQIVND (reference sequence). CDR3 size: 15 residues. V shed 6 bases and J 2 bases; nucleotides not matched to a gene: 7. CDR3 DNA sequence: TGTGCCAGTAGAAATTTGCGGGAGCCCTACAATGAGCAGTTCTTC. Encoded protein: CASRNLREPYNEQFF.

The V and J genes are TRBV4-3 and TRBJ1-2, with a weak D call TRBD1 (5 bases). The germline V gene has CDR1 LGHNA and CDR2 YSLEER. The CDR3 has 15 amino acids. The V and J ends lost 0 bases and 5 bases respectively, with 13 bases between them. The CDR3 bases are TGCGCCAGCAGCCAAGATACCGGAAAGGGGTATGGCTACACCTTC. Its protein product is CASSQDTGKGYGYTF.

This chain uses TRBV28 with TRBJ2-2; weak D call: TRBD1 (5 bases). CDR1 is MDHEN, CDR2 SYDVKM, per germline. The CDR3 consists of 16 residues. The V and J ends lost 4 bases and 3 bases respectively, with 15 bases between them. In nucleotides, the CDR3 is TGTGCCAGCAGTTCCAAAGTAGGGGAATACACCGGGGAGCTGTTTTTT. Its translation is CASSSKVGEYTGELFF.

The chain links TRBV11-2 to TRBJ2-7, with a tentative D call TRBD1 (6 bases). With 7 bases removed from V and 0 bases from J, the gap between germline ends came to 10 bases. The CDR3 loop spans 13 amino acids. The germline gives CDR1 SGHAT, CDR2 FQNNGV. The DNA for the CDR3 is TGTGCCAGCACCCGGGACAACTCCTACGAGCAGTACTTC. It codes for CASTRDNSYEQYF. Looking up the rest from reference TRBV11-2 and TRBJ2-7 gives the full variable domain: EAGVAQSPRYKIIEKRQSVAFWCNPISGHATLYWYQQILGQGPKLLIQFQNNGVVDDSQLPKDRFSAERLKGVDSTLKIQPAKLEDSAVYLCASTRDNSYEQYFGPGTRLTVT.

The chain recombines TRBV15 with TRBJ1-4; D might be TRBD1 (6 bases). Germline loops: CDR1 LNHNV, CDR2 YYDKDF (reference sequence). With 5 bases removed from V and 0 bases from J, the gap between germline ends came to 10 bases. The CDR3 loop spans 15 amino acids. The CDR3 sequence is CATSVTGPTNEKLFF. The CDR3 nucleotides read TGTGCCACCAGCGTAACAGGGCCAACTAATGAAAAACTGTTTTTT.

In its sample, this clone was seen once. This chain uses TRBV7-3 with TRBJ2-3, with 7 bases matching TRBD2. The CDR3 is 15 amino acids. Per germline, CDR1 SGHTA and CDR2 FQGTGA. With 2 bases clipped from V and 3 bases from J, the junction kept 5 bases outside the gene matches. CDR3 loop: CASSLVGGRTDTQYF. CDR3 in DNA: TGTGCCAGCAGCTTAGTGGGCGGGAGAACAGATACGCAGTATTTT.

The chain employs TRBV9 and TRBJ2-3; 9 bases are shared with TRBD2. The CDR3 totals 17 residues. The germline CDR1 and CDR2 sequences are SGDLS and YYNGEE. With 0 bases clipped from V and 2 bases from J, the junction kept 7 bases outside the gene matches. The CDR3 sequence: CASSVGLAGINTDTQYF. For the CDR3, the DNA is TGTGCCAGCAGCGTAGGTCTAGCGGGGATTAACACAGATACGCAGTATTTT.

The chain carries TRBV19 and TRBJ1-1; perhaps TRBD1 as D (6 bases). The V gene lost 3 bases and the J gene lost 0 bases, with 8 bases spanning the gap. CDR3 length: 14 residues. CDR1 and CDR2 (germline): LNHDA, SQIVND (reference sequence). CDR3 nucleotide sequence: TGTGCCAGTAGTATGGGACATTTGAACACTGAAGCTTTCTTT. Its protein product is CASSMGHLNTEAFF. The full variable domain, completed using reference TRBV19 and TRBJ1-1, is DGGITQSPKYLFRKEGQNVTLSCEQNLNHDAMYWYRQDPGQGLRLIYYSQIVNDFQKGDIAEGYSVSREKKESFPLTVTSAQKNPTAFYLCASSMGHLNTEAFFGQGTRLTVV.

Here the CDR3 reads CASSLTGKTQYF. The CDR3 DNA follows: TGTGCCAGCAGTCTAACGGGGAAGACCCAGTACTTC. The chain uses TRBV6-5 and TRBJ2-5; possibly TRBD2 for D (5 bases). Germline-derived CDR1 and CDR2 are MNHEY and SVGAGI. V was shortened by 5 bases and J by 6 bases, with 10 bases between the two germline ends. This CDR3 comprises 12 residues.

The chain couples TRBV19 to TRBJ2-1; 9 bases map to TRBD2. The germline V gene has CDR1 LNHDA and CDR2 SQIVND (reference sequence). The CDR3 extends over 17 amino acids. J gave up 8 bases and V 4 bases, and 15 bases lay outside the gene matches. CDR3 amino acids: CASSKLAGGPVVDEQFF. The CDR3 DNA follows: TGTGCCAGTAGTAAACTGGCGGGAGGGCCTGTCGTCGATGAGCAGTTCTTC.

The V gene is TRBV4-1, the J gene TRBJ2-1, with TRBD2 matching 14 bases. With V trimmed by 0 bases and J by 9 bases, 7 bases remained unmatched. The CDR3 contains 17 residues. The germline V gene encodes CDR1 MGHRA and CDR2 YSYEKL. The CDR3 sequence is CASSQEAGLAGVSEQFF. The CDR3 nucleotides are TGCGCCAGCAGCCAAGAGGCGGGACTAGCGGGAGTTAGTGAGCAGTTCTTC.

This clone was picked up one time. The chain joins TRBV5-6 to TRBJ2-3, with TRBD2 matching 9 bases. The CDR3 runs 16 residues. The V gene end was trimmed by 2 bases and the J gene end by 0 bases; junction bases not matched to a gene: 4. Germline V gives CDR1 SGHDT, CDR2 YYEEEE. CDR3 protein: CASSFISGSSTDTQYF. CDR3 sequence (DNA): TGTGCCAGCAGCTTCATTAGCGGGAGTAGCACAGATACGCAGTATTTT.

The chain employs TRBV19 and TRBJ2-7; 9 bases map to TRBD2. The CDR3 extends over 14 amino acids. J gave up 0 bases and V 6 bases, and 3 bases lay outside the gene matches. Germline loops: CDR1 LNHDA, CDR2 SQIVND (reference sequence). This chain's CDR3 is CASRTSGTSYEQYF. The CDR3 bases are TGTGCCAGTAGGACTAGCGGTACCTCCTACGAGCAGTACTTC. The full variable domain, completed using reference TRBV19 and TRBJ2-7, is DGGITQSPKYLFRKEGQNVTLSCEQNLNHDAMYWYRQDPGQGLRLIYYSQIVNDFQKGDIAEGYSVSREKKESFPLTVTSAQKNPTAFYLCASRTSGTSYEQYFGPGTRLTVT.

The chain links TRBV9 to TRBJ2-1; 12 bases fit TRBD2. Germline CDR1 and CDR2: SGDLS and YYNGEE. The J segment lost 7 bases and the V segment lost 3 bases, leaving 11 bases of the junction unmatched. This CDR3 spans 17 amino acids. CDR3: CASSAQPGTSGLNEQFF. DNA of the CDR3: TGTGCCAGCAGCGCACAACCGGGGACTAGCGGGTTGAATGAGCAGTTCTTC.

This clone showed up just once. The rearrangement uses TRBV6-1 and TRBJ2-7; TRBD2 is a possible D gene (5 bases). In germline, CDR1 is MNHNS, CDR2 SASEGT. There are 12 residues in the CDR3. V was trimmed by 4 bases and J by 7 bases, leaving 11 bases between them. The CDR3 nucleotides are TGTGCCAGCAGTGGTGACGGGAATGAGCAGTACTTC. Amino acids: CASSGDGNEQYF.

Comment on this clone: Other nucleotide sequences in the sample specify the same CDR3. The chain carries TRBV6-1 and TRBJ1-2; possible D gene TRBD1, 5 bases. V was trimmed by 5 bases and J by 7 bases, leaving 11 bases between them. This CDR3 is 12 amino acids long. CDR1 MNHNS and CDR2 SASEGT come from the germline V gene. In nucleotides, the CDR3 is TGTGCCAGCAGTTTCAGGGTTTCTGGCTACACCTTC. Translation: CASSFRVSGYTF.

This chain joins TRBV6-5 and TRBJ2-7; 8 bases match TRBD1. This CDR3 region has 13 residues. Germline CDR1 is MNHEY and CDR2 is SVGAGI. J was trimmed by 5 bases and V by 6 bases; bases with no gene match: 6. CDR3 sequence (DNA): TGTGCCAGCAGCCACGGACAGGGCCACGAGCAGTACTTC. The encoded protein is CASSHGQGHEQYF.

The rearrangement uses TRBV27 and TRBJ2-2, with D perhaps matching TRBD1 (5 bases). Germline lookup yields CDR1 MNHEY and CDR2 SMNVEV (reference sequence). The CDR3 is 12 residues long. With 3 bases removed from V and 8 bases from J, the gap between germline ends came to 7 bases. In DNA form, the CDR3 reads TGTGCCAGCAGTTTTGGGGCGGGGGAGCTGTTTTTT. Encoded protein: CASSFGAGELFF.

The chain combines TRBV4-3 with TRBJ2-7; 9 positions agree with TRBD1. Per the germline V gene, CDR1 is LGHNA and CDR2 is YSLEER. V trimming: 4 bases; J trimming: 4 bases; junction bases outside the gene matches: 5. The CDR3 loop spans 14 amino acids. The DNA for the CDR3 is TGCGCCAGCAGCCGGTGGACAGGGGTTTACGAGCAGTACTTC. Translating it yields CASSRWTGVYEQYF.

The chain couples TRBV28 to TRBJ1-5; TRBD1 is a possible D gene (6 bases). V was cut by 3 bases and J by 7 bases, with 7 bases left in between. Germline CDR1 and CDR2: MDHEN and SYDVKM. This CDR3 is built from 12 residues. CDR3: CASSFRGQPQHF. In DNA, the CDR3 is TGTGCCAGCAGTTTCAGGGGACAGCCCCAGCATTTT. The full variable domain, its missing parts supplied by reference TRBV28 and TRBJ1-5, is DVKVTQSSRYLVKRTGEKVFLECVQDMDHENMFWYRQDPGLGLRLIYFSYDVKMKEKGDIPEGYSVSREKKERFSLILESASTNQTSMYLCASSFRGQPQHFGDGTRLSIL.

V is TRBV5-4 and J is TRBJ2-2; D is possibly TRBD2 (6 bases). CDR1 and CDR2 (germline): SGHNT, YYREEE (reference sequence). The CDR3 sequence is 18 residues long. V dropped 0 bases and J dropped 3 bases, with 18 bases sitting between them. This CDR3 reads CASSLVVGGVLDTGELFF. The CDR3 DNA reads TGTGCCAGCAGCTTGGTTGTCGGGGGAGTATTAGACACCGGGGAGCTGTTTTTT.

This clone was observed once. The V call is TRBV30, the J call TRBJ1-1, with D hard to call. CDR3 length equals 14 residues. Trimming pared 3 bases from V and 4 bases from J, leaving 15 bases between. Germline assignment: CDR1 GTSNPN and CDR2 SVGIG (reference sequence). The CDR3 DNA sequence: TGTGCCTGGAGGGCATCCCCAGCAGGCACTGAAGCTTTCTTT. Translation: CAWRASPAGTEAFF.

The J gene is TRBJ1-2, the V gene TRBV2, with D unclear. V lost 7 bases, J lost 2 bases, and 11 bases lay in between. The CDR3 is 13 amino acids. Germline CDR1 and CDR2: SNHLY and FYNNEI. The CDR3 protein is CASTGGDNYGYTF. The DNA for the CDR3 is TGTGCCAGCACGGGTGGCGACAACTATGGCTACACCTTC.

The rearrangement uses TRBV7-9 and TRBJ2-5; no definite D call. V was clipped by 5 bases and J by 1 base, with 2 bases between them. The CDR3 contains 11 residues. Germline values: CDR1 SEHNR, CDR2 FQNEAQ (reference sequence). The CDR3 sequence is CASSRQETQYF. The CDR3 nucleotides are TGTGCCAGCAGCCGCCAAGAGACCCAGTACTTC. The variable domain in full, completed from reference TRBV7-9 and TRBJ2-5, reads DTGVSQNPRHKITKRGQNVTFRCDPISEHNRLYWYRQTLGQGPEFLTYFQNEAQLEKSRLLSDRFSAERPKGSFSTLEIQRTEQGDSAMYLCASSRQETQYFGPGTRLLVL.

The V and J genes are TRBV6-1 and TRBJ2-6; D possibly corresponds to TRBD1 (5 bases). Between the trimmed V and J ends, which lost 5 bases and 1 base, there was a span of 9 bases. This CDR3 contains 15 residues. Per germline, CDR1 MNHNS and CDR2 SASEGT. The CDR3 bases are TGTGCCAGCAGTTCAACAGGTTCTGGGGCCAACGTCCTGACTTTC. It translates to CASSSTGSGANVLTF.

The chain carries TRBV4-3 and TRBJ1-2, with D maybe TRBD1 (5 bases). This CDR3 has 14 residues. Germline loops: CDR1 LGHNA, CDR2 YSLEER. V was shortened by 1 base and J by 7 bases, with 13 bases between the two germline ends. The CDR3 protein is CASSQGGLPRGYTF. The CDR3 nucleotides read TGCGCCAGCAGCCAAGGGGGCCTACCCCGTGGCTACACCTTC.

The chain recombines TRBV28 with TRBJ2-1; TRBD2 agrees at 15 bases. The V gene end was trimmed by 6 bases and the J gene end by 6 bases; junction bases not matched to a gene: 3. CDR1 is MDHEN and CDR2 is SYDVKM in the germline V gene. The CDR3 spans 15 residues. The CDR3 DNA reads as TGTGCCAGCAGGGGGGGACTAGCGGGAGGCAATGAGCAGTTCTTC. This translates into CASRGGLAGGNEQFF.

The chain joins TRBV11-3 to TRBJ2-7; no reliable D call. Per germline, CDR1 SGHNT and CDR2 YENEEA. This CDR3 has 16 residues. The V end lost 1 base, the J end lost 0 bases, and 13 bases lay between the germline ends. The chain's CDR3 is CASSLVVRSSSYEQYF. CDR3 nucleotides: TGTGCCAGCAGCTTAGTAGTCAGGTCAAGCTCCTACGAGCAGTACTTC.

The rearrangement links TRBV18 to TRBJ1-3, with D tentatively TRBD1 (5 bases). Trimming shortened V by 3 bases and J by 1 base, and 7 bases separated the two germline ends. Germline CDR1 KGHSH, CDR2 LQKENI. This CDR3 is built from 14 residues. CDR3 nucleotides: TGTGCCAGCTCACCTCAGGGTTCTGGAAACACCATATATTTT. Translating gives CASSPQGSGNTIYF.

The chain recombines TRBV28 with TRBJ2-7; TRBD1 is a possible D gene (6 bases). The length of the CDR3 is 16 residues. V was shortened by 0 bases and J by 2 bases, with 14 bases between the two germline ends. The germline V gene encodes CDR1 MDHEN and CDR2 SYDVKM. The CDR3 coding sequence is TGTGCCAGCAGTTTATGGGGGCAGGGGACGCCCTACGAGCAGTACTTC. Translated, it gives CASSLWGQGTPYEQYF.

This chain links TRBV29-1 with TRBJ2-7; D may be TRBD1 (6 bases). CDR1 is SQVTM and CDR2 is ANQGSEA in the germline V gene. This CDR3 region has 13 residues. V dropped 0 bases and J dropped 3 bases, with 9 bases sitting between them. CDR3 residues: CSVEDQGGYEQYF. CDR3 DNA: TGCAGCGTTGAAGATCAAGGGGGCTACGAGCAGTACTTC.

CDR3 sequence: CASRRQASGNTIYF. The CDR3 DNA sequence: TGTGCCAGCCGCCGACAGGCATCTGGAAACACCATATATTTT. V is TRBV2 and J is TRBJ1-3; D might be TRBD1 (6 bases). CDR1 is SNHLY and CDR2 is FYNNEI in the germline V gene. The CDR3 contains 14 residues. Trimming shortened V by 8 bases and J by 1 base, and 12 bases separated the two germline ends.